Shown below are 16 T cell receptor beta chains from a single sample sequenced in a study of T cells in Graves' hyperthyroidism and ophthalmopathy (dated by TCRdb to between 2018 and 2020). Library prep was done by multiplex PCR. The instrument was an Illumina HiSeq 2000. The TCR beta CDR3 regions were amplified from RNA transcripts. The TCR CDR3 was subjected to a first round of RT-PCR using the HTBI primer set and the Qiagen OneStep RT-PCR kit. Clones were called with MiXCR by TCRdb after fastp trimmed the public reads at Q25, and only in-frame beta chains were retained. Here each entry gathers all rows of one CDR3 protein and keeps the most common genes and DNA. The sample table records over 700,000 distinct CDR3 sequences; more than 30% of these occur just once. In total, the top ten clones hold roughly 8.3% of the sample. Sequencing used blood. The receptor source for this set is a man aged 18 to 29 with Graves' hyperthyroidism.

This clonotype came up a few times. The rearrangement links TRBV7-2 to TRBJ2-7; no clear D. From germline, CDR1 is SGHTA and CDR2 FQGNSA. Deletions cut 0 bases from V and 3 bases from J, with 12 bases between. CDR3 size: 15 residues. Here the CDR3 DNA reads TGTGCCAGCAGCTTAGCGGGTCCGCTCTACTACGAGCAGTACTTC. This gives the protein CASSLAGPLYYEQYF.

This clonotype showed up just a few times. The chain carries TRBV7-9 and TRBJ1-2; D is unclear. Deletions cut 5 bases from V and 5 bases from J, with 18 bases between. Looked up from germline, CDR1 is SEHNR and CDR2 is FQNEAQ (reference sequence). The CDR3 runs 15 residues. The CDR3 DNA reads as TGTGCCAGCAGCCCAGCGCGGGTGAGGGAATATGGCTACACCTTC. This gives the protein CASSPARVREYGYTF.

This clonotype was counted many times. The chain links TRBV7-3 to TRBJ1-6; D is unclear. Trimming took 5 bases from V and 10 from J, leaving 15 bases between them. Germline-derived CDR1 and CDR2 are SGHTA and FQGTGA. The CDR3 spans 14 residues. The CDR3 is CASSQIGPGSPLHF. Here the CDR3 DNA reads TGTGCCAGCAGCCAAATCGGGCCGGGCTCACCCCTCCACTTT.

There are a few counts of this clonotype. This chain links TRBV9 with TRBJ1-2, with 7 nucleotides matching TRBD1. Unmatched junction bases numbered 8, after V lost 4 bases and J lost 8 bases. Germline assignment: CDR1 SGDLS and CDR2 YYNGEE. This CDR3 region has 13 residues. CDR3 residues: CASSSDRVRGYTF. CDR3 coding DNA: TGTGCCAGCAGCTCCGACAGGGTTAGAGGCTACACCTTC.

The sample holds many counts of this clonotype. This chain joins TRBV2 and TRBJ2-7; D is perhaps TRBD2 (6 bases). Germline V gives CDR1 SNHLY, CDR2 FYNNEI. Trimming removed 10 bases from V and 6 bases from J, with 19 bases in between. The CDR3 is 13 residues long. This CDR3 is CATGGDTVGEQYF. The CDR3, as DNA: TGTGCCACCGGGGGTGACACCGTGGGCGAGCAGTACTTC.

V gene TRBV4-1 combines with J gene TRBJ2-7; D uncertain. Between the trimmed V and J ends, which lost 5 bases and 5 bases, there was a span of 16 bases. Germline V CDR1 and CDR2: MGHRA, YSYEKL. The CDR3 is 14 residues long. CDR3 sequence reads: CASSSQSRLDEQYF. The CDR3 DNA reads as TGCGCCAGCAGCTCACAATCGAGGCTTGACGAGCAGTACTTC.

With respect to this clonotype: A much bigger clone sits one base away, suggesting this may be a read error. Since no conserved phenylalanine or tryptophan closes the CDR3, a read error is the likely cause. This chain uses TRBV2 with TRBJ1-1, with D uncertain. The CDR3 consists of 14 residues. The germline V gene encodes CDR1 SNHLY and CDR2 FYNNEI. Trimming stripped 2 bases from V and 0 bases from J, with 7 bases between. The CDR3 sequence: CASSEWHLNTEAFL. Written as DNA, the CDR3 is TGTGCCAGCAGTGAATGGCACCTGAACACTGAAGCTTTCCTT.

This chain connects TRBV20-1 to TRBJ2-2; TRBD1 or TRBD2 may be the D gene (5 bases each). The length of the CDR3 is 15 residues. Germline loops: CDR1 DFQATT, CDR2 SNEGSKA (reference sequence). V lost 3 bases and J 4 bases, leaving 15 bases between the germline ends. The CDR3 DNA follows: TGCAGTGCTAGCTCGTGGACTGGGGGCACCGGGGAGCTGTTTTTT. This sequence encodes CSASSWTGGTGELFF.

This clonotype appeared a few times. The chain uses TRBV7-6 and TRBJ1-4; D gene ambiguous. Germline V lookup: CDR1 SGHVS, CDR2 FNYEAQ. The V end was cut by 3 bases, the J end by 0 bases, with 11 bases between. This CDR3 comprises 16 residues. The CDR3 loop reads CASSLEDGATNEKLFF. The CDR3, as DNA: TGTGCCAGCAGCTTGGAGGACGGAGCAACTAATGAAAAACTGTTTTTT.

This clonotype appeared many times. The rearrangement uses TRBV9 and TRBJ1-5; D might be TRBD1 (5 bases). The CDR3 extends over 16 amino acids. Germline V gene data show CDR1 as SGDLS and CDR2 as YYNGEE. Trimming left V 3 bases short and J 4 bases short, with 17 bases between. CDR3 loop: CASSAAPGRGNQPQHF. CDR3 sequence (DNA): TGTGCCAGCAGCGCTGCCCCGGGGAGGGGAAATCAGCCCCAGCATTTT.

The rearrangement links TRBV14 to TRBJ1-4; TRBD1 matches at 7 bases. The CDR3 covers 17 residues. Germline CDR1 SGHDN, CDR2 FVKESK. V lost 0 bases to trimming and J lost 4 bases; unmatched junction nucleotides: 8. CDR3 amino acids: CASSQEDRGLVNEKLFF. The CDR3 coding sequence is TGTGCCAGCAGCCAAGAGGATAGGGGGCTGGTTAATGAAAAACTGTTTTTT.

The chain has TRBV14 and TRBJ2-3; a weak D match, TRBD2 (5 bases). This CDR3 comprises 14 residues. Looked up from germline, CDR1 is SGHDN and CDR2 is FVKESK. V was clipped by 4 bases and J by 4 bases, with 12 bases between them. CDR3 in DNA: TGTGCCAGCAGCCGCGGCGGGCCCTCAGATACGCAGTATTTT. Amino acid sequence: CASSRGGPSDTQYF.

In this sample, this clonotype turned up many times. V usage is TRBV7-8 and J usage is TRBJ1-2, with D possibly TRBD1 on 6 matching bases. Germline V gene sequence: CDR1 SGHVS, CDR2 FQNEAQ. The CDR3 covers 13 residues. Trimming took off 1 base at V and 4 bases at J, with 7 bases between the two ends. CDR3 nucleotides: TGTGCCAGCAGCTTAGAGGGGGGCTATGGCTACACCTTC. Residues: CASSLEGGYGYTF.

The chain combines TRBV20-1 with TRBJ2-5, with D perhaps matching TRBD2 (7 bases). This CDR3 has 15 residues. The V end was cut by 0 bases, the J end by 5 bases, with 16 bases between. Germline-derived CDR1 and CDR2 are DFQATT and SNEGSKA (reference sequence). CDR3 nucleotide sequence: TGCAGTGCTAGAGATTTGCCGGGGAGGGGGGAGACCCAGTACTTC. This sequence encodes CSARDLPGRGETQYF.

This clonotype was detected a few times. At one end, the junction sequence differs from germline, possibly due to a read error. The rearrangement joins TRBV10-2 to TRBJ1-1, with TRBD1 matching 8 bases. The CDR3 totals 11 residues. The germline V gene encodes CDR1 WSHSY and CDR2 SAAADI. CDR3 protein: CASSFRGLVIF. The CDR3 DNA reads TGTGCCAGCAGTTTCAGGGGGCTCGTGATCTTT.

Many counts were recorded for this clonotype. This rearrangement joins TRBV2 to TRBJ1-1, with D possibly TRBD1 on 6 matching bases. Germline V CDR1 and CDR2: SNHLY, FYNNEI. This CDR3 comprises 17 residues. With 8 bases removed from V and 0 bases from J, the gap between germline ends came to 22 bases. CDR3 sequence (DNA): TGTGCCAGCTCCTGGTCTAGGACAGCCAAGATGAACACTGAAGCTTTCTTT. Translating it yields CASSWSRTAKMNTEAFF.